This T cell receptor (beta chain) was retrieved from a study of T cell changes during pregnancy in multiple sclerosis. The CDR3 loop spans 11 amino acids. Germline V lookup: CDR1 SGHRS, CDR2 YFSETQ. Trimming removed 6 bases at V and 11 bases at J, with 14 bases between. Repertoires were generated with immunoSEQ multiplex PCR, while TCRdb's copy carries only in-frame clones and drops some. The repertoire has more than 40,000 clones, roughly 92% of them found once; the top ten carry approximately 0.68%. The rearrangement uses TRBV5-1 and TRBJ1-1; TRBD1 might be the D (5 bases). The source material was CD4+ T cells from peripheral blood mononuclear cells, sampled in the third trimester of pregnancy. The receptor was derived from a female donor with multiple sclerosis, enrolled in a pregnancy study. CDR3 in DNA: TGCGCCAGCACTTCCGGGCGGGGGGCTTTCTTT. Protein product: CASTSGRGAFF. Filled out from reference TRBV5-1 and TRBJ1-1, the complete variable domain reads KAGVTQTPRYLIKTRGQQVTLSCSPISGHRSVSWYQQTPGQGLQFLFEYFSETQRNKGNFPGRFSGRQFSNSRSEMNVSTLELGDSALYLCASTSGRGAFFGQGTRLTVV.